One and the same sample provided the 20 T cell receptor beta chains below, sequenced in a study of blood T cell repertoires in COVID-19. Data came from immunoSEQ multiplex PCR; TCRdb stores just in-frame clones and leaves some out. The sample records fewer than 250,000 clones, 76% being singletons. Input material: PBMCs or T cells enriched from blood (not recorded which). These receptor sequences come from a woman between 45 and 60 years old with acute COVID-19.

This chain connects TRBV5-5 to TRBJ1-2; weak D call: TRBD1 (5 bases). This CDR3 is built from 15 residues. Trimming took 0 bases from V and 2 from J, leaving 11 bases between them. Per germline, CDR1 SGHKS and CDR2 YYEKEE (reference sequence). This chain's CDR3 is CASSLASQGNYGYTF. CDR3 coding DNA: TGTGCCAGCAGCTTGGCGTCCCAGGGAAACTATGGCTACACCTTC.

CDR3 nucleotide sequence: TGTGCCAGCAGCTACAGGGGTAGGAGCTCCTACGAGCAGTACGTC. Protein sequence: CASSYRGRSSYEQYV. This chain links TRBV7-2 with TRBJ2-7; 7 bases are a match to TRBD1. CDR3 size: 15 residues. The germline V gene has CDR1 SGHTA and CDR2 FQGNSA. Trimming cost V 4 bases and J 0 bases; bases outside gene matches: 6.

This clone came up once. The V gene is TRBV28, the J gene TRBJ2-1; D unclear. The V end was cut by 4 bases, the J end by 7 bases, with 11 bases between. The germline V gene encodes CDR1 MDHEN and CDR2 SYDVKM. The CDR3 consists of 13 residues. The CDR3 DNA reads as TGTGCCAGCAGTTCGCGAACGGTGAATGAGCAGTTCTTC. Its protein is CASSSRTVNEQFF.

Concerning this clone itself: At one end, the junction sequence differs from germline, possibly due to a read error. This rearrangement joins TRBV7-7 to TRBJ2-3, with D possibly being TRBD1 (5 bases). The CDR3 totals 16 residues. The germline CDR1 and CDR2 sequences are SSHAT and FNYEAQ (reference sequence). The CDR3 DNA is TGTGCTAGCAGCTTAGGGGCTGCAGGGAAGGGAGATACGCAGTATTTT. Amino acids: CASSLGAAGKGDTQYF.

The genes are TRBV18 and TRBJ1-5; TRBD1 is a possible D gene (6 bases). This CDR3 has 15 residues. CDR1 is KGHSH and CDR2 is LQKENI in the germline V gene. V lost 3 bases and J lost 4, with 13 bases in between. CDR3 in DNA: TGTGCCAGCTCACCTACAGGGAACGGGAATCAGCCCCAGCATTTT. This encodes CASSPTGNGNQPQHF.

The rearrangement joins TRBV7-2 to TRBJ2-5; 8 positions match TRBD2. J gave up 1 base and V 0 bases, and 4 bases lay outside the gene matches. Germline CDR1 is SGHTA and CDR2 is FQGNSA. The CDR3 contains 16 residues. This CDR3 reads CASSLAAGGGQETQYF. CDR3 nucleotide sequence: TGTGCCAGCAGCTTAGCGGCCGGGGGGGGCCAAGAGACCCAGTACTTC.

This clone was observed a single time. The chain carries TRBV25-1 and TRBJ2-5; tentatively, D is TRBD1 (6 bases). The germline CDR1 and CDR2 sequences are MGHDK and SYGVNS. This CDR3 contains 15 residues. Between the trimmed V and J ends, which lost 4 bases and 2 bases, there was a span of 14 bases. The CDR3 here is CASSGTGTGQETQYF. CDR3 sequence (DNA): TGTGCCAGCAGTGGTACAGGGACGGGGCAAGAGACCCAGTACTTC.

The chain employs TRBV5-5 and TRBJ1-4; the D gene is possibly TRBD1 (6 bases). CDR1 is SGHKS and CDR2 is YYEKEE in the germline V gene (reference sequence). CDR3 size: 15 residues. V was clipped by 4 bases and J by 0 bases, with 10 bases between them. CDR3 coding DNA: TGTGCCAGCAGCCCCAGGACAGCAACTAATGAAAAACTGTTTTTT. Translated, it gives CASSPRTATNEKLFF.

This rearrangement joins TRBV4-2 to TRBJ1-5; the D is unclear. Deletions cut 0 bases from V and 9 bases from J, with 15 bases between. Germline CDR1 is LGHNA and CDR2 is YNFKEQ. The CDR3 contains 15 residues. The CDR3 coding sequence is TGTGCCAGCAGCCAAGATCGGAGGACCCAAGGGCCCCAGCATTTT. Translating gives CASSQDRRTQGPQHF.

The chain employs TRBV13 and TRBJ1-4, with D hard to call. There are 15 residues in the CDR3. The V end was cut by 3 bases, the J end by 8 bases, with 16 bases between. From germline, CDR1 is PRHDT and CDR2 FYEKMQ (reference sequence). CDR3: CASSFTGLAGEKLFF. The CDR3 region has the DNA TGTGCCAGCAGCTTCACGGGCCTAGCGGGGGAAAAACTGTTTTTT.

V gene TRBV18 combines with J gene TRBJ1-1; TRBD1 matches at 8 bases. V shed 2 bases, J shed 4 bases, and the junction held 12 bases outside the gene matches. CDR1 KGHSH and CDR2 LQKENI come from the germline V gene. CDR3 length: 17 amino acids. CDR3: CASSPSKGQELVTEAFF. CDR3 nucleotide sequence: TGTGCCAGCTCACCATCGAAGGGACAGGAGTTGGTCACTGAAGCTTTCTTT.

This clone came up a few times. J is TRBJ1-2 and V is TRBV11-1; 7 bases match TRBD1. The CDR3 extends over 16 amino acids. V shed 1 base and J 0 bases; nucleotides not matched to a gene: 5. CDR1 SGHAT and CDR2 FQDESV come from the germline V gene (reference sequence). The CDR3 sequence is CASSLEGARANYGYTF. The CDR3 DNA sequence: TGTGCCAGCAGCTTAGAGGGGGCCAGAGCTAACTATGGCTACACCTTC.

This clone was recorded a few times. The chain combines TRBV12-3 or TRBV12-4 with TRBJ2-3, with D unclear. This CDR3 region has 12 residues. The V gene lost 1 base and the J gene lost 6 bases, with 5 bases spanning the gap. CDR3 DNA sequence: TGTGCCAGCAGTTTAGTCGGTGATACGCAGTATTTT. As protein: CASSLVGDTQYF.

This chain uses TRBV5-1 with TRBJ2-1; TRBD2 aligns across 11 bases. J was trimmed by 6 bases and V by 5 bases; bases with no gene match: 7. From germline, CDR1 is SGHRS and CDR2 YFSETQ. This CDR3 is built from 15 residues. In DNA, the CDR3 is TGCGCCAGCAGTAGCGGGGGGGCCTCGGGCAATGAGCAGTTCTTC. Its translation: CASSSGGASGNEQFF. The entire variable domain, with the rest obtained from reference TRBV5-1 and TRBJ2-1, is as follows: KAGVTQTPRYLIKTRGQQVTLSCSPISGHRSVSWYQQTPGQGLQFLFEYFSETQRNKGNFPGRFSGRQFSNSRSEMNVSTLELGDSALYLCASSSGGASGNEQFFGPGTRLTVL.

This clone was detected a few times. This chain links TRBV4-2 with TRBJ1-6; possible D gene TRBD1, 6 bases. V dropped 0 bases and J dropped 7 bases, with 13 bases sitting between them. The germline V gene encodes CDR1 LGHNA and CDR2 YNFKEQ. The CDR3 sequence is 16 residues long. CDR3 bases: TGTGCCAGCAGCCAAGATCCAGCAGGGGTAAATTCACCCCTCCACTTT. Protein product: CASSQDPAGVNSPLHF.

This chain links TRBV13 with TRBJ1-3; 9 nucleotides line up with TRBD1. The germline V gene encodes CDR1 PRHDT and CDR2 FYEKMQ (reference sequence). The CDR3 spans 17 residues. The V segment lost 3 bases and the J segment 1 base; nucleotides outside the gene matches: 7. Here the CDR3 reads CASSFWTGVRSGNTIYF. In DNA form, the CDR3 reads TGTGCCAGCAGCTTTTGGACAGGGGTGAGGTCTGGAAACACCATATATTTT. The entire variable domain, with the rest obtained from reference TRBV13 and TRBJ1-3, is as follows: AAGVIQSPRHLIKEKRETATLKCYPIPRHDTVYWYQQGPGQDPQFLISFYEKMQSDKGSIPDRFSAQQFSDYHSELNMSSLELGDSALYFCASSFWTGVRSGNTIYFGEGSWLTVV.

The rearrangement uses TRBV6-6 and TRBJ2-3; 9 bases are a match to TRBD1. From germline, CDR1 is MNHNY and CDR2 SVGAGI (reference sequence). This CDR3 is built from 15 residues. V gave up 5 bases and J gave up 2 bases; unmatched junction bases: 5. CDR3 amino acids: CASSTGTGLTDTQYF. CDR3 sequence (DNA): TGTGCCAGCAGTACCGGGACAGGGCTCACAGATACGCAGTATTTT.

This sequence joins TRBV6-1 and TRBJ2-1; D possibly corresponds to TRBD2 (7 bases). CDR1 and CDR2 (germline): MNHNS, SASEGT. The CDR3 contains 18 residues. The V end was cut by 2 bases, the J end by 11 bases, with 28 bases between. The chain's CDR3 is CASSESVLRGGPNSKQFF. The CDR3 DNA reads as TGTGCCAGCAGTGAAAGTGTCTTGCGCGGGGGCCCTAACTCTAAGCAGTTCTTC.

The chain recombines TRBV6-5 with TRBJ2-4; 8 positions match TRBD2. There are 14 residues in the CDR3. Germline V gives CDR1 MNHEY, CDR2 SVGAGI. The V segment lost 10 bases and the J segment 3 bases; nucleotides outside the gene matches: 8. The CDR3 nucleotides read TGTGCCATCACCGGGGGGGCGGGCAAAAACATTCAGTACTTC. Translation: CAITGGAGKNIQYF.

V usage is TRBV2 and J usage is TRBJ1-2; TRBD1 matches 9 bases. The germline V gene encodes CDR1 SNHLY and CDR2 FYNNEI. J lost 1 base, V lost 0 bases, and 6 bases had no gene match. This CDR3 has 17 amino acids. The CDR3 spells CASSEARTGVRNYGYTF. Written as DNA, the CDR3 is TGTGCCAGCAGTGAAGCCCGGACAGGGGTGCGTAACTATGGCTACACCTTC.